These T cell receptor beta chains were read from a single sample in a study of blood T cell repertoires in COVID-19. TCRdb's table, derived via immunoSEQ multiplex PCR, lists solely in-frame clones and lacks some. Of about 93,000 clones in the sample, around four fifths were seen once. Input material: peripheral blood. The receptors were sampled from a human donor in a cohort sampled during active COVID-19. Each CDR3 is given with its conserved first and last residue. Each record gives: V gene, CDR3 protein.

V gene: TRBV11-1
CDR3 protein: CASSPRQGQGYEQYF

V gene: TRBV28
CDR3 protein: CASSPSGLAGGPDTQYF

V gene: TRBV28
CDR3 protein: CASRAQGPQETQYF

V gene: TRBV5-4
CDR3 protein: CASSLGLAGGNYEQYF

V gene: TRBV5-4
CDR3 protein: CASSLDRGSYGYTF

V gene: TRBV2
CDR3 protein: CASGGEGVLETQYF

V gene: TRBV28
CDR3 protein: CASTNAGTLNTGELFF

V gene: TRBV28
CDR3 protein: CASSPGGVEDNYGYTF

V gene: TRBV28
CDR3 protein: CASSKQGNYGYTF

V gene: TRBV10-3
CDR3 protein: CAISESGRKFYEQYF

V gene: TRBV3-1/TRBV3-2
CDR3 protein: CASRGRVSRGYTF

V gene: TRBV18
CDR3 protein: CASSRFGQTRLNTDTQYF

V gene: TRBV15
CDR3 protein: CATSRDWTAGGNTIYF

V gene: TRBV4-1
CDR3 protein: CASSLPQGRKTEAFF

V gene: TRBV5-1
CDR3 protein: CASSLASAGNEQFF

V gene: TRBV5-1
CDR3 protein: CASGGQGPTDTQYF

V gene: TRBV30
CDR3 protein: CAWSRRGATNEKLFF

V gene: TRBV18
CDR3 protein: CASSPNRGPEAFF

V gene: TRBV11-2
CDR3 protein: CASSLVGNTIYF

V gene: TRBV18
CDR3 protein: CASSSDRFSYEQYF

V gene: TRBV5-6
CDR3 protein: CASSVGALNQPQHF

V gene: TRBV5-1
CDR3 protein: CASSFSQGLGRELFF